The 17 T cell receptor beta chains below come from one sample, sequenced in a study of T cells expressing NK-cell markers. TCRdb reanalyzed the 5' RACE reads and collapses them to one entry per CDR3 protein, without DNA. Here the sample table reports approximately 420,000 distinct CDR3 sequences. Specimen: blood T cells: a sorted CD56 or NKG2C T cell subset, CD4+ or CD8+ T cells, or bulk PBMC T cells (not recorded which). The receptors come from a woman between 50 and 59 years old in good health.

This sequence joins TRBV4-1 and TRBJ2-7; there is no DNA to check the TCRdb D call of TRBD2. The CDR3 is 14 residues long. CDR1 is MGHRA, CDR2 YSYEKL, per germline. CDR3 protein: CASSPGLLGAEQYF.

The chain links TRBV29-1 to TRBJ2-3. The length of the CDR3 is 11 residues. Germline-derived CDR1 and CDR2 are SQVTM and ANQGSEA. The CDR3 is CSGGGLDTQYF.

This rearrangement joins TRBV20-1 to TRBJ2-1; checking the TCRdb D call of TRBD2 is not possible without DNA. The CDR3 is made up of 13 amino acids. The germline V gene has CDR1 DFQATT and CDR2 SNEGSKA (reference sequence). The CDR3 sequence: CSALEGPRNEQFF.

The J gene is TRBJ1-6, the V gene TRBV9; TCRdb's assignment of TRBD1 cannot be checked, as there is no DNA. The germline gives CDR1 SGDLS, CDR2 YYNGEE. The length of the CDR3 is 15 residues. The CDR3 sequence is CASSGRTGNNSPLHF.

The chain combines TRBV10-3 with TRBJ2-2. Per the germline V gene, CDR1 is ENHRY and CDR2 is SYGVKD. This CDR3 comprises 14 residues. The CDR3 spells CAILTHGNTGELFF.

This chain connects TRBV2 to TRBJ1-1; there is no DNA to check the TCRdb D call of TRBD1. This CDR3 spans 13 amino acids. The germline V gene encodes CDR1 SNHLY and CDR2 FYNNEI. The CDR3: CASSVGTVGRAFF. Using reference TRBV2 and TRBJ1-1 for the parts outside the CDR3, the full variable domain is EPEVTQTPSHQVTQMGQEVILRCVPISNHLYFYWYRQILGQKVEFLVSFYNNEISEKSEIFDDQFSVERPDGSNFTLKIRSTKLEDSAMYFCASSVGTVGRAFFGQGTRLTVV.

The CDR3 loop reads CSAINAGRGHEQFF. V and J are TRBV20-1 and TRBJ2-1; TCRdb indicates TRBD1, and absent DNA this call remains unverified. The CDR3 totals 14 residues. Germline V gene data show CDR1 as DFQATT and CDR2 as SNEGSKA (reference sequence).

This chain links TRBV28 with TRBJ1-4; there is no DNA to check the TCRdb D call of TRBD1. The CDR3 has 15 amino acids. Germline V lookup: CDR1 MDHEN, CDR2 SYDVKM. The CDR3 spells CASSKLGQGDEKLFF.

The chain combines TRBV12-3 or TRBV12-4 with TRBJ2-1; as DNA is missing, the TRBD1 call by TCRdb cannot be tested. The CDR3 contains 18 residues. The chain's CDR3 is CASSFLGAGQGARNEQFF.

The V call is TRBV12-3 or TRBV12-4, the J call TRBJ1-2. CDR3 length equals 12 residues. The CDR3 reads CASSSGRSSYTF.

V is TRBV10-3 and J is TRBJ2-3; absent DNA, TCRdb's TRBD1 call cannot be checked. Germline-derived CDR1 and CDR2 are ENHRY and SYGVKD. The CDR3 spans 14 residues. The CDR3 loop is CAAGRDSGRDTQYF.

The V and J genes are TRBV11-2 and TRBJ2-1. The CDR3 consists of 15 residues. Germline V gene data show CDR1 as SGHAT and CDR2 as FQNNGV. CDR3 sequence: CASSLDKQTYNEQFF.

The rearrangement uses TRBV5-1 and TRBJ2-1. There are 13 residues in the CDR3. Looked up from germline, CDR1 is SGHRS and CDR2 is YFSETQ. CDR3: CASSFTDYNEQFF.

The chain joins TRBV7-2 to TRBJ2-3. The CDR3 is 14 amino acids. The germline gives CDR1 SGHTA, CDR2 FQGNSA. The CDR3 sequence: CASSPDGDSDTQYF.

V usage is TRBV5-8 and J usage is TRBJ1-1; TCRdb calls TRBD1, which cannot be checked without DNA. CDR3 size: 14 residues. From germline, CDR1 is SGHTS and CDR2 YDEGEE. Here the CDR3 reads CASSYTGMGTEAFF.

The gene calls are TRBV4-2 and TRBJ2-1; without DNA, the TCRdb call of TRBD2 cannot be checked. The length of the CDR3 is 16 residues. Germline assignment: CDR1 LGHNA and CDR2 YNFKEQ. The CDR3 loop is CASSMVAGGPRNEQFF.

The V and J genes are TRBV5-1 and TRBJ2-1; the TCRdb D gene call, TRBD1, has no DNA to confirm it. CDR1 and CDR2 from the germline V gene are SGHRS and YFSETQ. The CDR3 loop spans 15 amino acids. CDR3 amino acids: CASSRGTGGLDEQFF.